The clone carrying this T cell receptor beta chain was seen a handful of times. Its specificity is unknown. Those who donated, Caucasian adults without exception, all lived in Nashville, Tennessee. Once extracted for a subset, genomic DNA was divided evenly among several immunoSEQ plates. Measured with immunoSEQ multiplex PCR; TCRdb has only the in-frame clones, and not every one. The sample lists some 500,000 clones, 90% to 96% occurring once. This record comes from a study of shared clonotypes between healthy human individuals. The CDR3 sequence is 12 residues long. The germline V and J ends were trimmed by 8 bases and 4 bases, with 9 bases remaining between them. Germline V lookup: CDR1 MDHEN, CDR2 SYDVKM. The study, taken as a whole, reports: Clonotype sharing across donors was expected to vary with sequencing depth.

Sequenced: naive CD4+ T cells sorted from blood. Subset denoted: CD45RA+ positively selected. The TCR originated in a woman aged 30 to 39 in good health. The gene calls are TRBV28 and TRBJ1-5; D not resolved. The DNA for the CDR3 is TGTGCCAGCTGGGAAGGAAATCAGCCCCAGCATTTT. Translating it yields CASWEGNQPQHF.